This T cell receptor beta chain is from a study of blood T cell repertoires in COVID-19. Turning to the study itself: T cells, B-cell-depleted T cells, or PBMCs supplied cDNA or gDNA.

Germline CDR1 MDHEN, CDR2 SYDVKM. This CDR3 has 16 amino acids. The trim removed 6 bases at V and 2 bases at J, leaving 9 bases unmatched. Per the original methods: Amplifying reference gene primers gave estimates of nucleated cell counts. Here immunoSEQ multiplex PCR was the method, and the copy in TCRdb shows in-frame clones only, minus some. That table furnishes V, J and clone size, whereas the DNA furnished D and trimming. Found here are nearly 80,000 clones, roughly 84% of them singletons; the top ten hold roughly 4%. The receptor's source is a man aged 50 or older with acute or convalescent COVID-19. The sequenced sample was peripheral blood. The chain recombines TRBV28 with TRBJ2-1; 8 bases map to TRBD2. CDR3 amino acids: CASSSGGPSPYNEQFF. CDR3 DNA: TGTGCCAGCAGCTCGGGGGGGCCATCGCCCTACAATGAGCAGTTCTTC.